This TCR beta chain was retrieved from a study of follicular helper T cells after annual influenza vaccination. Regarding the study as a whole: Day 7 ICOS+CD38+ clones later appeared mostly in ICOS-CD38- cTfh. Each annual vaccination recalled recurring oligoclonal ICOS+CD38+ cTfh clonotypes.

This CDR3 is 16 amino acids long. The ends were cut back, 3 bases at V and 0 bases at J, with 11 bases in the middle. Germline CDR1 is MGHDK and CDR2 is SYGVNS. The table came from immunoSEQ multiplex PCR; TCRdb's copy has only in-frame clones and leaves some out. The profile shows some 5,600 clones, roughly 80% of them singletons. A remark on this clone: Its antigen is unknown.

Time point described: 2015-2016 season, 7 days after influenza vaccination. Community-dwelling subjects without influenza vaccination in the prior 6 months were enrolled. The V call is TRBV25-1, the J call TRBJ1-4; tentatively, D is TRBD1 (6 bases). The TCR comes from an adult who received the influenza vaccine. Material: CXCR5+ CD38- circulating T follicular helper cells from blood, obtained 7 days after influenza vaccination. Subset: circulating Tfh, non-naive CD4+CXCR5+PD-1+ (ICOS+CD38+ or ICOS-CD38-). As DNA, the CDR3 is TGTGCCAGCAGTGAGGGGAGGACAGCAACTAATGAAAAACTGTTTTTT. The encoded protein is CASSEGRTATNEKLFF.